This TCR beta chain was identified in a study of radiation and T cells in renal cell carcinoma. Time point noted: baseline pretreatment blood. Treatment in this sample: 15 Gy SBRT to primary tumor, nephrectomy 4 weeks later. After SBRT, blood was collected at 2 and 4 weeks, plus baseline. Profiling relied on immunoSEQ multiplex PCR, and the TCRdb table lists in-frame clones only, not all of them. Of roughly 120,000 clones listed, 80% to 85% are singletons. The germline gives CDR1 MDHEN, CDR2 SYDVKM. The J segment lost 1 base and the V segment lost 4 bases, leaving 0 bases of the junction unmatched. The CDR3 totals 13 residues.

The chain uses TRBV28 and TRBJ1-1, with TRBD1 identical over 7 bases. This clonotype originated in an older woman with renal cell carcinoma. The specimen was blood, collected from a patient whose treatment included radiotherapy and nephrectomy. In DNA form, the CDR3 reads TGTGCCAGCAGTTGGACAGGGAACACTGAAGCTTTCTTT. It specifies CASSWTGNTEAFF.